One T cell receptor (beta chain) is described in this entry. Its antigen is not identified. The germline V gene encodes CDR1 MNHEY and CDR2 SMNVEV (reference sequence). Germline trimming cut 8 bases from V and 8 bases from J; bases unmatched to any gene: 2. The CDR3 covers 11 residues. The data were obtained in a study of graft-versus-host responses after intestinal transplantation. Sequenced by immunoSEQ multiplex PCR; TCRdb stores in-frame clones only, minus some. This table has 75,000 to 95,000 clones, around 93% appearing once. Study-wide findings and caveats: Recipient marrow showed GvH clones, some seen first in ileum or blood.

The receptor's source is a human donor who received an intestinal transplant. V gene TRBV27 combines with J gene TRBJ1-2, with 10 bases lining up with TRBD1. Sequenced material: unstimulated CD8+ T cells sorted from spleen or lymph node cells, taken before intestinal transplant. CDR3 DNA sequence: TGTGCCAGCCGACAGGGGGCGGGCTACACCTTC. The encoded protein is CASRQGAGYTF.